This T cell receptor (beta chain) was identified in a study of graft-versus-host responses after intestinal transplantation. Study details: Recipients obtained multivisceral, liver-intestinal, or isolated intestinal transplants. The recipients all started with anti-thymocyte globulin induction and then took tacrolimus and steroids for around three years. Study-wide results and caveats: Researchers found peak circulating GvH clone levels linked to early post-transplant HvG declines. Recipient marrow harbored GvH clones, some of which surfaced first in ileum or blood.

TCRdb's copy holds only in-frame clones and misses some; the assay was immunoSEQ multiplex PCR. The table has about 100,000 clones, about 90% seen once. In the case of this clone: Its cognate antigen is unknown.

V was clipped by 3 bases and J by 9 bases, with 18 bases between them. CDR1 is LNHDA and CDR2 is SQIVND in the germline V gene (reference sequence). This CDR3 contains 16 residues. Sequencing used unstimulated CD4+ T cells sorted from spleen or lymph node cells, obtained before intestinal transplant. The genes are TRBV19 and TRBJ1-6; perhaps TRBD1 as D (5 bases). The receptor was derived from a human donor who received an intestinal transplant. The CDR3 coding sequence is TGTGCCAGTAGTATCGGCAGGGAGGTCATGGGTTCACCCCTCCACTTT. It codes for CASSIGREVMGSPLHF.